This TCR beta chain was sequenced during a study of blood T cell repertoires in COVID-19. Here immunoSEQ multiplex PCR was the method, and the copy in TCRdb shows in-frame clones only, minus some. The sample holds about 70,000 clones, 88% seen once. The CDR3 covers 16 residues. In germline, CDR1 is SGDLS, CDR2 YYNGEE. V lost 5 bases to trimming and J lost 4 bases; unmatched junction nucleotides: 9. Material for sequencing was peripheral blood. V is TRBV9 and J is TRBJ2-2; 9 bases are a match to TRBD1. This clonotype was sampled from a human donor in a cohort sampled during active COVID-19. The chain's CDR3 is CASRDYRGRGTGELFF. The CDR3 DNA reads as TGTGCCAGCAGAGATTACAGGGGGCGCGGCACCGGGGAGCTGTTTTTT.